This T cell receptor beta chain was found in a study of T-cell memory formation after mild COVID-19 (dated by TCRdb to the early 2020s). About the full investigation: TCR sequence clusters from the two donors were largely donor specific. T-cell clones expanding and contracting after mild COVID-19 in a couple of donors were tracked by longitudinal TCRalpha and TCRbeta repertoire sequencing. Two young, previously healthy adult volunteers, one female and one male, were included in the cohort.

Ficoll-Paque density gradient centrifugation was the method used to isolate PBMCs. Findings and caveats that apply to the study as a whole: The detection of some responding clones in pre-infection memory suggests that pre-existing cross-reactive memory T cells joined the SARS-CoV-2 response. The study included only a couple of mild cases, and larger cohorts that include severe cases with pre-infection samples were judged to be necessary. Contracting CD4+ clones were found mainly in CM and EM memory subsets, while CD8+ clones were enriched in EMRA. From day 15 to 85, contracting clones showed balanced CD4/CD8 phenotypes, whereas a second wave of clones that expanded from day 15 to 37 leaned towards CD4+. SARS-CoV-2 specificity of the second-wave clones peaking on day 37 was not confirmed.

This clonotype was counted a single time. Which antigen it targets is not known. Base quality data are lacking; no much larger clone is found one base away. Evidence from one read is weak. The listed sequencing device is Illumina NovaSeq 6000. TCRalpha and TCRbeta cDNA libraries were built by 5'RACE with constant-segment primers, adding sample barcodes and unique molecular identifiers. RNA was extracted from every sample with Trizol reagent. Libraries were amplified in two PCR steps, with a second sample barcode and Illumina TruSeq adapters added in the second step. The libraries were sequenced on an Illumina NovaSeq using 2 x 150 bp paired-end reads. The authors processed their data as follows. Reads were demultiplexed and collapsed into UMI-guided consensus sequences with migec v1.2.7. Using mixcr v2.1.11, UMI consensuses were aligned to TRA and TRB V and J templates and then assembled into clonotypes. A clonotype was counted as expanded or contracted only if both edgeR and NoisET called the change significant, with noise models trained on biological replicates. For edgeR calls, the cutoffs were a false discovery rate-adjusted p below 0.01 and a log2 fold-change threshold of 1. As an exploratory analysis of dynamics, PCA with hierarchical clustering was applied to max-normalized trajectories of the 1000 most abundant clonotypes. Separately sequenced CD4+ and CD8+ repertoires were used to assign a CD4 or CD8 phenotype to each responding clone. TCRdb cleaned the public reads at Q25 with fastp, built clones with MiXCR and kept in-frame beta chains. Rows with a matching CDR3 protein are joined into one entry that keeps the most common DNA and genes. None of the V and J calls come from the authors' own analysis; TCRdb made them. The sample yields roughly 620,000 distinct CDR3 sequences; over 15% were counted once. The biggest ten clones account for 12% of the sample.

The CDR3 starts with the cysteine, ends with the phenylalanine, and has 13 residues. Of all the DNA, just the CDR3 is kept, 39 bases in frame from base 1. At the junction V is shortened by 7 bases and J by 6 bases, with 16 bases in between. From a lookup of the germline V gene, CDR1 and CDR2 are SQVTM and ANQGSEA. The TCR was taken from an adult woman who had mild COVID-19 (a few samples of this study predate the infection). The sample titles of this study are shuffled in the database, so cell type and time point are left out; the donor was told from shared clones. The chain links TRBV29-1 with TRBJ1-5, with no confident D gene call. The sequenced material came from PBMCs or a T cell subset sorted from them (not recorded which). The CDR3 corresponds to CSAQWAKGQPQHF. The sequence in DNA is TGCAGCGCCCAGTGGGCGAAGGGTCAGCCCCAGCATTTT.